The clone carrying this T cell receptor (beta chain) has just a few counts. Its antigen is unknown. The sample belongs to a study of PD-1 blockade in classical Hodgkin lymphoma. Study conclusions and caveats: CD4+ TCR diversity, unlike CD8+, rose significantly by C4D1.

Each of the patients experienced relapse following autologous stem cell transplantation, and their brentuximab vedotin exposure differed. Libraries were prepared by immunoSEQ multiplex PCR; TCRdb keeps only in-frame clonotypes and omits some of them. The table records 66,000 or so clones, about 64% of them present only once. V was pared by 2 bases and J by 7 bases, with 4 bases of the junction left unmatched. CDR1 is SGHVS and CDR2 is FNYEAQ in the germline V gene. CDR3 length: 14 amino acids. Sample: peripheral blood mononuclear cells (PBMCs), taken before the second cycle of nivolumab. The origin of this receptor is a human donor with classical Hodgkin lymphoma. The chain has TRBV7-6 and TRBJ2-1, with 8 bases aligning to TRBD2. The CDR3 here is CASSLNGRANEQFF. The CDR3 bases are TGTGCCAGCAGCTTAAACGGGAGGGCTAATGAGCAGTTCTTC.